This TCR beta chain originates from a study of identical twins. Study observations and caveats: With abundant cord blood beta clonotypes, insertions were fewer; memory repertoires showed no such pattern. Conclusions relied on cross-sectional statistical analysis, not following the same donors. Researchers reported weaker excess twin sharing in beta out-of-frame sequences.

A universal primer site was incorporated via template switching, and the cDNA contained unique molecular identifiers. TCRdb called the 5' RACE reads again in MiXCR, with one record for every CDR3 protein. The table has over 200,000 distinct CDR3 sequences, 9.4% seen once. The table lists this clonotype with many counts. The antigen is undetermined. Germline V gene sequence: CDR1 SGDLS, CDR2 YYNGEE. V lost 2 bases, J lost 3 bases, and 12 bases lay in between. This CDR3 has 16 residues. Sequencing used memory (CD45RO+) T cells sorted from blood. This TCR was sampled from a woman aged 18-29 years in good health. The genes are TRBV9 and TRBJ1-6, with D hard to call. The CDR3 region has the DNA TGTGCCAGCAGCGTTTCGGGGTCCGACTATAATTCACCCCTCCACTTT. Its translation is CASSVSGSDYNSPLHF.